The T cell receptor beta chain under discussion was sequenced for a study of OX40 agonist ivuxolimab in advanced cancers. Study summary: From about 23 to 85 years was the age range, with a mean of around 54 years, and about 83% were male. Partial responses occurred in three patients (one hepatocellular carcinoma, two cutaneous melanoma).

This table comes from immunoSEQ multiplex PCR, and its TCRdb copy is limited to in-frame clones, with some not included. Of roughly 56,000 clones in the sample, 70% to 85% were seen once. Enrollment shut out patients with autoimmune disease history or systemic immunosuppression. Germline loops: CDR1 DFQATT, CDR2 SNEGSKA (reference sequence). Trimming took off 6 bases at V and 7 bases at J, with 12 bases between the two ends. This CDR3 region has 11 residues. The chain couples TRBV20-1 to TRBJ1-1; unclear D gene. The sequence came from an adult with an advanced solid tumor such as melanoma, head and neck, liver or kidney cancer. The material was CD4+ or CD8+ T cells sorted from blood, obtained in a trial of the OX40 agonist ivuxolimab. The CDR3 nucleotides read TGCAGTGCCCATCCCTGGGGTGAAGCTTTCTTT. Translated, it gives CSAHPWGEAFF.